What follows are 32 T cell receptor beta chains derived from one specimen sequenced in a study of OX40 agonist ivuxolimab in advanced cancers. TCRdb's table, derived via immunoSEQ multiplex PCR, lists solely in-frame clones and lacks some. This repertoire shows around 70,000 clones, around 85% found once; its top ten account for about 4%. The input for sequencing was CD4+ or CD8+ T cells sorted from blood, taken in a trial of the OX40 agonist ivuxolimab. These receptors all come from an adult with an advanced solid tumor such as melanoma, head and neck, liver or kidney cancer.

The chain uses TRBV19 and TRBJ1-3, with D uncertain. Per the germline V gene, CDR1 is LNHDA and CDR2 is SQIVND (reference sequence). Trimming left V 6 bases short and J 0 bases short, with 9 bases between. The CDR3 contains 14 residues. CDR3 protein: CASRAGYSGNTIYF. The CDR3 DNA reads TGTGCCAGTAGAGCAGGATACTCTGGAAACACCATATATTTT.

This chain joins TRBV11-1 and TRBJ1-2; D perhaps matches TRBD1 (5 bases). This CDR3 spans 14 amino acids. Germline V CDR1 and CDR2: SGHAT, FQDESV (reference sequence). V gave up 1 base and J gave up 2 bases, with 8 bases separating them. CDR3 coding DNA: TGTGCCAGCAGCTTAGAACGACAGAACTATGGCTACACCTTC. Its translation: CASSLERQNYGYTF. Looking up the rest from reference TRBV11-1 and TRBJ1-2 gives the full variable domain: EAEVAQSPRYKITEKSQAVAFWCDPISGHATLYWYRQILGQGPELLVQFQDESVVDDSQLPKDRFSAERLKGVDSTLKIQPAELGDSAMYLCASSLERQNYGYTFGSGTRLTVV.

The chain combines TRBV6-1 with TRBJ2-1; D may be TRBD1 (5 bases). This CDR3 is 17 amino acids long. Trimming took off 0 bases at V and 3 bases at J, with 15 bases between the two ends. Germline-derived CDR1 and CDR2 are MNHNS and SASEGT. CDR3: CASSEAGAHNLYNEQFF. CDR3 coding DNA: TGTGCCAGCAGTGAAGCAGGGGCCCATAATCTCTACAATGAGCAGTTCTTC.

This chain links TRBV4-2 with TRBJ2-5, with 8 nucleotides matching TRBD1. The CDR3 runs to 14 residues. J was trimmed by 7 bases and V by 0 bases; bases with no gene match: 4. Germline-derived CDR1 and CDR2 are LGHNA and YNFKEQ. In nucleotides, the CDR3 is TGTGCCAGCAGCCAAGACCGAGGACAGGGGACCCAGTACTTC. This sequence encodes CASSQDRGQGTQYF.

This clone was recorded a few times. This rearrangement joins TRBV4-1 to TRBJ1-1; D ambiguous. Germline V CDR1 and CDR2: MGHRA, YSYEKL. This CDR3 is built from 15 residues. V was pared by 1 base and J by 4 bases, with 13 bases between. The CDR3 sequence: CASSQGELRTTEAFF. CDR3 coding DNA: TGCGCCAGCAGCCAAGGAGAGCTGAGGACCACTGAAGCTTTCTTT.

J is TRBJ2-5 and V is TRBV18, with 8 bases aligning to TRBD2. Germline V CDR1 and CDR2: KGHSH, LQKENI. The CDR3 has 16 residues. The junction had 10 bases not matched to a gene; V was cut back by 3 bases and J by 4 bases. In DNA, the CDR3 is TGTGCCAGCTCACCGTTGACTAGCGCAACTCCAGAGACCCAGTACTTC. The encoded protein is CASSPLTSATPETQYF.

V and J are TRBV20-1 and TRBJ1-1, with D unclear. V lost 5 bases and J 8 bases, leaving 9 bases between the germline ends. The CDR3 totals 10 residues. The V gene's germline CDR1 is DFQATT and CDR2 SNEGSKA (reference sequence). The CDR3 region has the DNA TGCAGTGCTCCCGTTCTCGAAGCTTTCTTT. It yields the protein CSAPVLEAFF.

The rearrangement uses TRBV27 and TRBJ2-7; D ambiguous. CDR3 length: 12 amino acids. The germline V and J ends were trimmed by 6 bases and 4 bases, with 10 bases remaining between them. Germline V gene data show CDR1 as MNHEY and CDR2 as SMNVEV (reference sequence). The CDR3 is CASSPGRYEQYF. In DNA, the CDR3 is TGTGCCAGCAGCCCTGGCAGGTACGAGCAGTACTTC.

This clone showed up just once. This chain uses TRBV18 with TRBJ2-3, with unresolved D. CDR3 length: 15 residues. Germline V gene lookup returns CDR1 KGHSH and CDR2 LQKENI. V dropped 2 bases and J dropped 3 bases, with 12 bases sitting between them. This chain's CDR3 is CASSPWSPTTDTQYF. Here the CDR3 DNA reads TGTGCCAGCTCACCATGGAGTCCCACAACAGATACGCAGTATTTT.

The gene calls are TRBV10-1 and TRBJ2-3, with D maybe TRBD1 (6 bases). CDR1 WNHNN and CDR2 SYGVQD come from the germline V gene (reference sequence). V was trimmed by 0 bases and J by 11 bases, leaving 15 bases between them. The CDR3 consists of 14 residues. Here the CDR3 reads CASSESSIGGQQYF. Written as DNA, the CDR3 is TGCGCCAGCAGTGAGTCGTCTATTGGGGGACAGCAGTATTTT.

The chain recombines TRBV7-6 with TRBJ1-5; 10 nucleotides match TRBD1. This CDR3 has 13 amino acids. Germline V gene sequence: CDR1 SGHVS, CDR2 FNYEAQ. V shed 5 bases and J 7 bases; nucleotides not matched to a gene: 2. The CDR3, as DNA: TGTGCCAGCAGCCCGGACAGGGGGCAGCCCCAGCATTTT. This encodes CASSPDRGQPQHF. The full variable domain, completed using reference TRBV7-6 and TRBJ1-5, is GAGVSQSPRYKVTKRGQDVALRCDPISGHVSLYWYRQALGQGPEFLTYFNYEAQQDKSGLPNDRFSAERPEGSISTLTIQRTEQRDSAMYRCASSPDRGQPQHFGDGTRLSIL.

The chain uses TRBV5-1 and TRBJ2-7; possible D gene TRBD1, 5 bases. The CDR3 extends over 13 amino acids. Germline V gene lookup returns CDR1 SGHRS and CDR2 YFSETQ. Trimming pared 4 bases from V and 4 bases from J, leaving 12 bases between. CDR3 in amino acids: CASSPWGGYEQYF. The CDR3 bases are TGCGCCAGCAGCCCCTGGGGCGGTTACGAGCAGTACTTC.

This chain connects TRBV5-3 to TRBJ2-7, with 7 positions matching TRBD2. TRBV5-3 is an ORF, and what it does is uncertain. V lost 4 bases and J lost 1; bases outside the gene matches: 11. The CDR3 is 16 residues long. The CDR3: CARSPRAAGASYEQYF. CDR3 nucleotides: TGTGCCAGAAGCCCCCGGGCGGCGGGAGCATCCTACGAGCAGTACTTC.

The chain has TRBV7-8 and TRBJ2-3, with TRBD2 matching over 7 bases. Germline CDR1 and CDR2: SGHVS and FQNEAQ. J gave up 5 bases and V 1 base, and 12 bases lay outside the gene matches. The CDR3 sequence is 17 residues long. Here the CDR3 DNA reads TGTGCCAGCAGCTTAGAAGTCCTAGCGGTGCTGCAAGATACGCAGTATTTT. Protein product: CASSLEVLAVLQDTQYF.

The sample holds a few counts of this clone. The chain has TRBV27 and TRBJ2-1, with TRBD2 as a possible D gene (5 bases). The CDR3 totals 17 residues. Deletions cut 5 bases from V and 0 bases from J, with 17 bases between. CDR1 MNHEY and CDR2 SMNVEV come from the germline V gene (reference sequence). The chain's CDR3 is CASSPRGQQSSYNEQFF. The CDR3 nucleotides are TGTGCCAGCAGTCCCCGCGGGCAGCAAAGCTCCTACAATGAGCAGTTCTTC.

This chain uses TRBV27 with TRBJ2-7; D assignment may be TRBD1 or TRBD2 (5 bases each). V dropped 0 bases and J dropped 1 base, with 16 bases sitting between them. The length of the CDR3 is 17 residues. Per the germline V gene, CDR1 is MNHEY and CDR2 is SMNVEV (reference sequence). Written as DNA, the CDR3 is TGTGCCAGCAGTTTATCTCTTATGGGACGTAATTCCTACGAGCAGTACTTC. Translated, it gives CASSLSLMGRNSYEQYF.

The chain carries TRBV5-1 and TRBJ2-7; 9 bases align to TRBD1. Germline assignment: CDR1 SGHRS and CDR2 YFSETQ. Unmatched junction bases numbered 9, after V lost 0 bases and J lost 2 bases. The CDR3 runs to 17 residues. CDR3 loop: CASSLAITGGPPYEQYF. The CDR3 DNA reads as TGCGCCAGCAGCTTGGCAATAACAGGGGGCCCCCCCTACGAGCAGTACTTC.

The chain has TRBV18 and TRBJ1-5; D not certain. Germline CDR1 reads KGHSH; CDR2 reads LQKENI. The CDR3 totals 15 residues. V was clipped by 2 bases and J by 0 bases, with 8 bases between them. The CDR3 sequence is CASSPFQVSNQPQHF. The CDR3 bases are TGTGCCAGCTCACCATTTCAGGTTAGCAATCAGCCCCAGCATTTT.

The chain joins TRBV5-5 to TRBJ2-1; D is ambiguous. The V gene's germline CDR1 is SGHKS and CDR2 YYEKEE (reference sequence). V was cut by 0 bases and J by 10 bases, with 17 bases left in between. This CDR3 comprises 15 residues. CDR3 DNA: TGTGCCAGCAGCTTGGCGGGTCTGGGCCTAGGCGAGCAGTTCTTC. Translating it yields CASSLAGLGLGEQFF.

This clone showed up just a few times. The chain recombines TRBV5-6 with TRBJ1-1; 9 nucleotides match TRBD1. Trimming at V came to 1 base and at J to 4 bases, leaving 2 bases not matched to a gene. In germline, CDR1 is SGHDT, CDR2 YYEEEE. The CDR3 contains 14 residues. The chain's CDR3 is CASSLTQGATEAFF. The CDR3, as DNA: TGTGCCAGCAGCTTGACACAGGGGGCCACTGAAGCTTTCTTT.

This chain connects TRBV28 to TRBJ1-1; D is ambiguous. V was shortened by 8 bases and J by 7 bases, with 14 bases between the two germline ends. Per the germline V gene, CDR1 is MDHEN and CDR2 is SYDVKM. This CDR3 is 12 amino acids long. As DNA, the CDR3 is TGTGCCAGCGCCCCGGGGAAGAATGAAGCTTTCTTT. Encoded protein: CASAPGKNEAFF.

CDR3 sequence: CASSFFVGGTGEANQPQHF. CDR3 DNA sequence: TGTGCCAGCAGCTTCTTTGTGGGGGGGACGGGAGAAGCAAATCAGCCCCAGCATTTT. The V gene is TRBV7-9, the J gene TRBJ1-5; weak D call: TRBD1 (5 bases). The length of the CDR3 is 19 residues. The V end was cut by 3 bases, the J end by 4 bases, with 25 bases between. Germline V CDR1 and CDR2: SEHNR, FQNEAQ (reference sequence). The full variable domain, completed using reference TRBV7-9 and TRBJ1-5, is DTGVSQNPRHKITKRGQNVTFRCDPISEHNRLYWYRQTLGQGPEFLTYFQNEAQLEKSRLLSDRFSAERPKGSFSTLEIQRTEQGDSAMYLCASSFFVGGTGEANQPQHFGDGTRLSIL.

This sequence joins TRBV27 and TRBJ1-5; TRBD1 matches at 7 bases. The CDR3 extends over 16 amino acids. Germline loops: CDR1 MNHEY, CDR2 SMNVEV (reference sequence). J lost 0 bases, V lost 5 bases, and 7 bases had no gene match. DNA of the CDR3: TGTGCCAGCAGTCCCGTACAGGGGTATAGCAATCAGCCCCAGCATTTT. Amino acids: CASSPVQGYSNQPQHF.

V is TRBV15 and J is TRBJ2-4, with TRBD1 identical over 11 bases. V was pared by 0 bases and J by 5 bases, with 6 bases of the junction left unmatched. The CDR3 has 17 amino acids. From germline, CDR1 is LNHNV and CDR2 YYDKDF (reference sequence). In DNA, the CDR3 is TGTGCCACCAGCAGAGATCGGACAGGGGGCTACGAAAACATTCAGTACTTC. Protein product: CATSRDRTGGYENIQYF.

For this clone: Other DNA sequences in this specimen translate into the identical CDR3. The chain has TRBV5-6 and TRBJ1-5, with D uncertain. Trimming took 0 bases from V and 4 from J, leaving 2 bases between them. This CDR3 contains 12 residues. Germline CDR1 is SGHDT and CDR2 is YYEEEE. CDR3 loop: CASSLVNQPQHF. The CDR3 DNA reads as TGTGCCAGCAGCTTGGTTAATCAGCCCCAGCATTTT.

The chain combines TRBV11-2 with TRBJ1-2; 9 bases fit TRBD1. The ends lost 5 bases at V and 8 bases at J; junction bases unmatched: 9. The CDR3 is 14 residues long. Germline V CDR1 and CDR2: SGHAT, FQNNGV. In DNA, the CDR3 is TGTGCCAGCAGCCCTGACAGGGGGGCTTGGGGCTACACCTTC. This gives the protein CASSPDRGAWGYTF.

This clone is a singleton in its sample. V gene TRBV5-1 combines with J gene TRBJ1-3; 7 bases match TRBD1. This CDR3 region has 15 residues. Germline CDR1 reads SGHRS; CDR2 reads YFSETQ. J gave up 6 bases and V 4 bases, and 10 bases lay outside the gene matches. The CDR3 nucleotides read TGCGCCAGCAGCCATGACGGGACAGCCTCAAACACCATATATTTT. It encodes CASSHDGTASNTIYF.

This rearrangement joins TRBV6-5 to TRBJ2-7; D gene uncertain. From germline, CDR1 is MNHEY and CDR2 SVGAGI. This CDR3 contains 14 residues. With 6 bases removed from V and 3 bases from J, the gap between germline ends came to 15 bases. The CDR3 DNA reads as TGTGCCAGCAGCCCCCAGTCTTACATCTACGAGCAGTACTTC. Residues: CASSPQSYIYEQYF.

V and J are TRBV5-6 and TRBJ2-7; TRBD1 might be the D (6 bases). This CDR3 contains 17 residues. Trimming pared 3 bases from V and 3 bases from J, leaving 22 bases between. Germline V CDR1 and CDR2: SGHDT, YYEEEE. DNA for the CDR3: TGTGCCAGCAGCTCAGTGGGGTCGACGGACAGTAACTACGAGCAGTACTTC. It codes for CASSSVGSTDSNYEQYF. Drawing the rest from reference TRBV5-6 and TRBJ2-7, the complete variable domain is DAGVTQSPTHLIKTRGQQVTLRCSPKSGHDTVSWYQQALGQGPQFIFQYYEEEERQRGNFPDRFSGHQFPNYSSELNVNALLLGDSALYLCASSSVGSTDSNYEQYFGPGTRLTVT.

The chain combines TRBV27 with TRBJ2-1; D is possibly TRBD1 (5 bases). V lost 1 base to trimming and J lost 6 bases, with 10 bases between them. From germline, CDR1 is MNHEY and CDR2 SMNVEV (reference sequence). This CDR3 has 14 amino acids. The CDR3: CASSLFSGANEQFF. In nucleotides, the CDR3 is TGTGCCAGCAGTTTATTCAGTGGGGCCAATGAGCAGTTCTTC.

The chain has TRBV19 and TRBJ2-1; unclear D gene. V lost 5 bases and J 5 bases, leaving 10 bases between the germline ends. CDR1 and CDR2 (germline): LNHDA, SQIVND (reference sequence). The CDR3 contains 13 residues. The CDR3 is CASSRTANNEQFF. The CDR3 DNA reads TGTGCCAGTAGTCGTACGGCCAACAATGAGCAGTTCTTC.

The CDR3 loop reads CASFGVSYEQYF. The CDR3 DNA reads as TGTGCCAGCTTCGGGGTTTCCTACGAGCAGTACTTC. J is TRBJ2-7 and V is TRBV27; a weak D match, TRBD2 (5 bases). CDR1 is MNHEY, CDR2 SMNVEV, per germline (reference sequence). The CDR3 consists of 12 residues. V shed 8 bases and J shed 1 base, with 9 bases lying between them.